This T cell receptor (beta chain) was identified in a study of technical replicates of blood from a few donors. Measured with immunoSEQ multiplex PCR; TCRdb has only the in-frame clones, and not every one. Seen here are 55,000 to 65,000 clones, 90% to 95% observed once, and the top ten hold 4.2%. This CDR3 has 15 amino acids. Trimming pared 0 bases from V and 8 bases from J, leaving 13 bases between. CDR1 and CDR2 from the germline V gene are LGHNA and YSLEER. The J gene is TRBJ1-4, the V gene TRBV4-3; a weak D match, TRBD1 (6 bases). The sequence came from a human donor in good health. Some clones in this sample may be carry-over from other donors' samples. Sample: PBMCs. CDR3 sequence: CASSQDRHDREKLFF. The DNA of the CDR3 is TGCGCCAGCAGCCAAGATCGACACGACAGGGAAAAACTGTTTTTT.